This TCR beta chain was recorded in a study of T cell repertoires in cytomegalovirus infection. For the study at large: Newly reported HLA-C-restricted and thoroughly characterized HLA-B-restricted CMV epitopes were employed. Shared public TCR beta signatures pointed to both CMV infection and a matching HLA type.

Points from the study as a whole: People with CMV and the relevant HLA were identified by cumulative public TCR beta family frequency. HLA-C-restricted, CMV-specific TCR beta clonotypes were dominant ex vivo.

TCRdb analysed the reads with MiXCR anew, one entry per CDR3 protein. Of about 130,000 distinct CDR3 sequences listed, over 25% are singletons. CDR1 and CDR2 from the germline V gene are LNHNV and YYDKDF (reference sequence). This CDR3 spans 13 amino acids. Trimming took 5 bases from V and 4 from J, leaving 11 bases between them. A remark on this clonotype: Its antigen is undetermined.

The source material was CD8+ T cells from cultured PBMCs, sampled from culture after CMV antigen stimulation. This clonotype was sampled from a human donor in good health (CMV status not recorded). Some clones in this sample may be carry-over from other donors' samples. The gene calls are TRBV15 and TRBJ1-1; D gene unclear. In nucleotides, the CDR3 is TGTGCCACCAGCCCAAACGAGGGCACTGAAGCTTTCTTT. As protein: CATSPNEGTEAFF.